These T cell receptor beta chains were read from a single sample in a study of T cells in localized non-small cell lung cancer. TCRdb's copy holds only in-frame clones and misses some; the assay was immunoSEQ multiplex PCR. The profile covers fewer than 2,000 clones, with around a third appearing a single time and 7% to 9% taken by the ten largest. Specimen: lung tumor tissue, collected before any cancer treatment. These receptors all come from a male donor aged 60 or older with stage I squamous cell lung carcinoma. The conserved cysteine and the conserved F or W are not part of the CDR3 here.

TRBV11-3	TRBJ1-1	ASSLSGTMNTEAF
TRBV29-1	TRBJ2-2	SVGGVTGETGELF
TRBV18	TRBJ2-1	ASSPPIHGGFGNEQF
TRBV18	TRBJ2-2	ASSPGAGEAGELF
TRBV9	TRBJ2-5	ASSAYGTVDVETQY
TRBV9	TRBJ2-2	ASNVNANTGELF
TRBV9	TRBJ1-4	ASSGTGATNEKLF
TRBV19	TRBJ1-1	ASSIGVQGSAEAF
TRBV28	TRBJ1-3	ASSPRVMISGNTIY
TRBV6-8	TRBJ2-1	ASSGDLSGANEQF
TRBV1	TRBJ2-1	ASSHPYGEQF
TRBV12-5	TRBJ2-1	ASILSGGAFHEQF
TRBV9	TRBJ1-1	ASSVTGEKNTEAF
TRBV28	TRBJ1-4	ASSPRGQGALTNEKLF
TRBV29-1	TRBJ1-1	SVEDLIQGFTEAF
TRBV6-8	TRBJ2-7	ASSYSSKRGHSYEQY
TRBV28	TRBJ1-5	ASSTWTVNQPQH
TRBV6-8	TRBJ2-3	ASRLTRSLTDTQY
TRBV11-3	TRBJ2-7	ASSLGGDSYEQY
TRBV6-8	TRBJ2-3	ASTGFGTDTQY
TRBV25-1	TRBJ1-1	ASSPPAFQGNTEAF
TRBV15	TRBJ2-7	ATSRDQGNSYEQY
TRBV6-8	TRBJ1-1	ASSWGLEANTEAF
TRBV15	TRBJ2-1	ATSRDPGAYNEQF
TRBV12-5	TRBJ2-7	ASGTGTGVYEQY
TRBV9	TRBJ1-2	ASSFGQAAAFLSTNYGYT
TRBV23-1	TRBJ1-3	ASSQLTGFGGNTIY
TRBV11-3	TRBJ2-1	ASSLGLGNNEQF
TRBV11-3	TRBJ2-5	ASSLDRRGQETQY
TRBV7-2	TRBJ1-1	ASSRQGPTEAF
TRBV2	TRBJ2-1	ASSFGTENEQF
TRBV6-8	TRBJ2-7	ASFTGTGTYEQY
TRBV11-3	TRBJ2-4	ASSLVPSPVDIQY
TRBV19	TRBJ1-1	ASSITWATEAF
TRBV6-8	TRBJ2-7	ASSYPGGLGEQY
TRBV29-1	TRBJ1-1	SVDGRGRPEAF
TRBV11-3	TRBJ1-1	ASSYGQGNTEAF
TRBV28	TRBJ1-5	ASSLTGGHQPQH
TRBV6-8	TRBJ2-7	ASRTGRTNYEQY
TRBV9	TRBJ2-7	ASSDGYTGTSGLSYEQY
TRBV29-1	TRBJ1-1	SVGLLRDRGFRWGFEAF
TRBV15	TRBJ2-3	ATSRASGSGADTQY
TRBV9	TRBJ1-1	ASSPPGKGAEAF
TRBV28	TRBJ1-2	ASSPTDYGYT
TRBV19	TRBJ2-7	ASSPSGPYEQY
TRBV2	TRBJ2-2	ASSEARTGLGGELF
TRBV11-3	TRBJ2-5	ASSLGRVAETQY
TRBV28	TRBJ2-3	ASSLSAGRLGTDTQY
TRBV5-1	TRBJ2-2	ASSLGTNTGELF
TRBV6-8	TRBJ1-1	ASSYGGGNTEAF
TRBV30	TRBJ1-5	AWSVGAIGNQPQH
TRBV11-3	TRBJ2-7	ASSLIPNSYEQY
TRBV2	TRBJ1-2	ASSEAKKTNYGYT
TRBV9	TRBJ1-4	ASSQGVGNEKLF
TRBV10-3	TRBJ1-1	AIRGMDTEAF
TRBV18	TRBJ2-3	ASSPSGQGWDTQY
TRBV6-7	TRBJ2-3	ASAQGGTQY
TRBV6-8	TRBJ1-1	ASSPPLRRGSNTEAF
TRBV6-8	TRBJ2-7	ASTFAGHYDYEQY
TRBV9	TRBJ2-1	ASSYGAGSNEQF